This T cell receptor (beta chain) was found in a study of T-cell memory formation after mild COVID-19. Via MiXCR, TCRdb re-called the 5' RACE reads, giving one row per CDR3 protein. This sample yields roughly 250,000 distinct CDR3 sequences, of which approximately 16% are seen a single time; 3.5% belongs to the top ten. Regarding the study as a whole: SARS-CoV-2 specificity was not confirmed for second-wave clones peaking on day 37.

Germline V CDR1 and CDR2: KGHSH, LQKENI. Trimming removed 2 bases from V and 0 bases from J; junction bases left unmatched: 2. The CDR3 spans 16 residues. In this sample, this clonotype turned up a few times. What it recognizes is unknown. Sequencing was performed on PBMCs or a T cell subset sorted from them (not recorded which). The V call is TRBV18, the J call TRBJ2-1, with 9 nucleotides matching TRBD2. This clonotype was sampled from a man aged 18 to 29 who had mild COVID-19 (a few samples of this study predate the infection). Cell type and time point are not known. In nucleotides, the CDR3 is TGTGCCAGCTCACCAAATAGCGGGGGCTCCTACAATGAGCAGTTCTTC. Encoded protein: CASSPNSGGSYNEQFF. The entire variable domain, with the rest obtained from reference TRBV18 and TRBJ2-1, is as follows: NAGVMQNPRHLVRRRGQEARLRCSPMKGHSHVYWYRQLPEEGLKFMVYLQKENIIDESGMPKERFSAEFPKEGPSILRIQQVVRGDSAAYFCASSPNSGGSYNEQFFGPGTRLTVL.